These 32 T cell receptor beta chains were all obtained from the same sample, sequenced in a study of blood T cells in healthy people across ages. With a J-beta primer mix and a sample-barcoded 5' primer, a second PCR ran about 7 to 12 cycles. TCRdb re-called the 5' RACE reads with MiXCR, one entry per CDR3 protein. The table lists around 2 million distinct CDR3 sequences, about 39% of them singletons. The source material was blood. These receptor sequences come from a human donor in good health.

CDR3 nucleotides: TGTGCCAGCAGCAGAGACAGGGGAAAGGGGGAGGCCCAGTACTTC. Encoded protein: CASSRDRGKGEAQYF. This chain uses TRBV7-2 with TRBJ2-5; TRBD1 matches at 8 bases. Per germline, CDR1 SGHTA and CDR2 FQGNSA. V was clipped by 5 bases and J by 9 bases; unmatched bases: 14. This CDR3 spans 15 amino acids.

V usage is TRBV6-6 and J usage is TRBJ1-2, with D possibly TRBD1 on 5 matching bases. The CDR3 consists of 13 residues. CDR1 and CDR2 from the germline V gene are MNHNY and SVGAGI (reference sequence). V shed 2 bases and J shed 7 bases, with 11 bases lying between them. CDR3: CASSYGGVGGYTF. For the CDR3, the DNA is TGTGCCAGCAGTTACGGAGGGGTGGGTGGCTACACCTTC.

This clonotype occurred a few times. V is TRBV4-1 and J is TRBJ2-7; weak D call: TRBD2 (5 bases). V was shortened by 3 bases and J by 3 bases, with 15 bases between the two germline ends. CDR3 length: 15 amino acids. Germline lookup yields CDR1 MGHRA and CDR2 YSYEKL. The CDR3 protein is CASSQEDGPGYEQYF. The CDR3 DNA follows: TGCGCCAGCAGCCAGGAGGACGGACCGGGCTACGAGCAGTACTTC.

The rearrangement links TRBV7-2 to TRBJ1-2; D might be TRBD1 (6 bases). The CDR3 spans 15 residues. Deletions cut 3 bases from V and 0 bases from J, with 11 bases between. Germline CDR1 is SGHTA and CDR2 is FQGNSA. DNA for the CDR3: TGTGCCAGCAGCTTGGGGACACCTTCTAACTATGGCTACACCTTC. This encodes CASSLGTPSNYGYTF.

In this sample, this clonotype turned up a few times. The chain links TRBV20-1 to TRBJ1-5; a possible D gene is TRBD1 (5 bases). CDR3 size: 14 residues. Trimming pared 0 bases from V and 5 bases from J, leaving 11 bases between. Germline V gene sequence: CDR1 DFQATT, CDR2 SNEGSKA (reference sequence). As DNA, the CDR3 is TGCAGTGCTAGAGATTTCGGGGGGGATCAGCCCCAGCATTTT. Residues: CSARDFGGDQPQHF.

In its sample, this clonotype was seen a few times. The chain employs TRBV7-2 and TRBJ2-1; D unclear. CDR1 and CDR2 (germline): SGHTA, FQGNSA. This CDR3 comprises 15 residues. The V gene lost 2 bases and the J gene lost 8 bases, with 16 bases spanning the gap. In DNA form, the CDR3 reads TGTGCCAGCAGCTTACATCTGCCGGTGCTGGATGAGCAGTTCTTC. Residues: CASSLHLPVLDEQFF.

The rearrangement uses TRBV6-2 or TRBV6-3 and TRBJ1-2; 7 bases are a match to TRBD1. The ends lost 5 bases at V and 10 bases at J; junction bases unmatched: 7. The CDR3 consists of 12 residues. Germline values: CDR1 MNHEY, CDR2 SVGEGT. The CDR3 loop is CASSRQGSDYTF. The DNA of the CDR3 is TGTGCCAGCAGTCGACAGGGTAGTGACTACACCTTC.

V and J are TRBV10-3 and TRBJ2-2; D gene ambiguous. Trimming shortened V by 8 bases and J by 5 bases, and 9 bases separated the two germline ends. The CDR3 sequence is 12 residues long. Germline CDR1 reads ENHRY; CDR2 reads SYGVKD. CDR3: CAIGIRTGELFF. CDR3 in DNA: TGTGCCATCGGGATTCGAACCGGGGAGCTGTTTTTT.

The J gene is TRBJ1-1, the V gene TRBV18, with 8 bases aligning to TRBD1. The germline V gene has CDR1 KGHSH and CDR2 LQKENI. The CDR3 runs 16 residues. After removal of 3 bases from V and 4 bases from J, the junction contained 10 bases not matched to a gene. The CDR3 DNA reads as TGTGCCAGCTCACCGACAGGGGAACGGAGGTCCACTGAAGCTTTCTTT. Encoded protein: CASSPTGERRSTEAFF.

This clonotype was counted a few times. V usage is TRBV4-2 and J usage is TRBJ2-1, with D possibly being TRBD2 (6 bases). The germline V and J ends were trimmed by 1 base and 5 bases, with 21 bases remaining between them. CDR3 length equals 18 residues. Germline CDR1 is LGHNA and CDR2 is YNFKEQ. DNA of the CDR3: TGTGCCAGCAGCCAAGGTCGGCTTCTGAGCGCGGGGAACAATGAGCAGTTCTTC. This translates into CASSQGRLLSAGNNEQFF.

This chain connects TRBV6-1 to TRBJ2-7, with TRBD1 as a possible D gene (5 bases). Looked up from germline, CDR1 is MNHNS and CDR2 is SASEGT. This CDR3 comprises 14 residues. V lost 4 bases and J lost 3, with 13 bases in between. The CDR3 DNA sequence: TGTGCCAGCAGTGGGTGGCAGGGTGGCTACGAGCAGTACTTC. It codes for CASSGWQGGYEQYF.

This clonotype was observed many times. The gene calls are TRBV5-6 and TRBJ2-1; possible D gene TRBD2, 5 bases. The length of the CDR3 is 13 residues. Germline lookup yields CDR1 SGHDT and CDR2 YYEEEE. Trimming left V 5 bases short and J 3 bases short, with 9 bases between. CDR3 amino acids: CASSPGFYNEQFF. CDR3 nucleotide sequence: TGTGCCAGCAGTCCGGGATTCTACAATGAGCAGTTCTTC.

V and J are TRBV5-1 and TRBJ2-1, with TRBD2 matching 16 bases. Trimming at V came to 4 bases and at J to 9 bases, leaving 22 bases not matched to a gene. CDR3 length: 21 amino acids. The germline V gene has CDR1 SGHRS and CDR2 YFSETQ. As DNA, the CDR3 is TGCGCCAGCAGCCCTGAACCGGGACTCGCGGGACTAGCGGGGGGGCCCGGTGAGCAGTTCTTC. It encodes CASSPEPGLAGLAGGPGEQFF.

The chain recombines TRBV7-9 with TRBJ2-7; D gene unclear. There are 13 residues in the CDR3. The V gene's germline CDR1 is SEHNR and CDR2 FQNEAQ (reference sequence). Trimming left V 4 bases short and J 5 bases short, with 12 bases between. The CDR3 loop is CASSYPRSHEQYF. The CDR3 DNA is TGTGCCAGCAGCTACCCGAGGAGTCACGAGCAGTACTTC. The whole variable domain, remainder taken from reference TRBV7-9 and TRBJ2-7, is DTGVSQNPRHKITKRGQNVTFRCDPISEHNRLYWYRQTLGQGPEFLTYFQNEAQLEKSRLLSDRFSAERPKGSFSTLEIQRTEQGDSAMYLCASSYPRSHEQYFGPGTRLTVT.

The V call is TRBV7-9, the J call TRBJ1-2; D is ambiguous. V lost 1 base, J lost 9 bases, and 6 bases lay in between. The CDR3 has 11 amino acids. Germline V gene sequence: CDR1 SEHNR, CDR2 FQNEAQ (reference sequence). For the CDR3, the DNA is TGTGCCAGCAGCTTAGACCTCAGCTACACCTTC. Residues: CASSLDLSYTF.

V gene TRBV24-1 combines with J gene TRBJ2-7; a weak D match, TRBD1 (5 bases). V dropped 3 bases and J dropped 5 bases, with 10 bases sitting between them. Germline V CDR1 and CDR2: KGHDR, SFDVKD. This CDR3 is 13 amino acids long. CDR3 sequence: CATSDGHRDEQYF. CDR3 coding DNA: TGTGCCACCAGTGATGGACACAGAGACGAGCAGTACTTC.

This rearrangement joins TRBV7-2 to TRBJ2-3; no reliable D call. From germline, CDR1 is SGHTA and CDR2 FQGNSA. V was trimmed by 4 bases and J by 4 bases, leaving 18 bases between them. This CDR3 is built from 16 residues. CDR3 DNA sequence: TGTGCCAGCAGCTCCCGGGCCCTACTAAGGGCAGATACGCAGTATTTT. This encodes CASSSRALLRADTQYF.

The chain uses TRBV12-3 or TRBV12-4 and TRBJ2-5; maybe TRBD2 (6 bases). V lost 7 bases and J lost 2, with 11 bases in between. The CDR3 is 13 residues long. The CDR3 spells CASNPGGQETQYF. CDR3 in DNA: TGTGCCAGCAACCCCGGAGGGCAAGAGACCCAGTACTTC.

This rearrangement joins TRBV7-6 to TRBJ2-1; TRBD1 matches 8 bases. CDR1 and CDR2 from the germline V gene are SGHVS and FNYEAQ. The V segment lost 3 bases and the J segment 14 bases; nucleotides outside the gene matches: 12. This CDR3 comprises 14 residues. CDR3 in DNA: TGTGCCAGCAGCTTCTGGGGGACAGGACCCTTGAAGTTCTTC. Its translation: CASSFWGTGPLKFF.

This chain joins TRBV4-1 and TRBJ1-1, with TRBD1 matching 9 bases. Germline trimming cut 1 base from V and 3 bases from J; bases unmatched to any gene: 6. The CDR3 totals 16 residues. Germline V CDR1 and CDR2: MGHRA, YSYEKL. The chain's CDR3 is CASSQGRGTGYTEAFF. The CDR3 bases are TGCGCCAGCAGCCAAGGTCGAGGGACAGGGTACACTGAAGCTTTCTTT.

The table lists this clonotype with a few counts. DNA of the CDR3: TGTGCCAGCACCCTAGGCTTGGGAAATACTGAAGCTTTCTTT. Amino acids: CASTLGLGNTEAFF. This sequence joins TRBV12-3 or TRBV12-4 and TRBJ1-1; D gene unclear. The CDR3 contains 14 residues. V dropped 7 bases and J dropped 5 bases, with 17 bases sitting between them.

The genes are TRBV24-1 and TRBJ2-5, with TRBD1 matching 10 bases. Germline V gene data show CDR1 as KGHDR and CDR2 as SFDVKD. There are 18 residues in the CDR3. The ends lost 3 bases at V and 3 bases at J; junction bases unmatched: 12. DNA for the CDR3: TGTGCCACCAGTGATCCGGGACAGGGGAATTCGGAAAAAGAGACCCAGTACTTC. It specifies CATSDPGQGNSEKETQYF.

This clonotype was detected many times. The chain has TRBV12-3 or TRBV12-4 and TRBJ2-7, with a weak D call TRBD2 (6 bases). CDR3 length: 14 amino acids. Trimming took 6 bases from V and 0 from J, leaving 12 bases between them. Here the CDR3 DNA reads TGTGCCAGCAGAAAGTCCGGGGGCTCCTACGAGCAGTACTTC. Its protein product is CASRKSGGSYEQYF.

The V and J genes are TRBV5-1 and TRBJ1-4, with a weak D call TRBD1 (6 bases). This CDR3 contains 14 residues. V gave up 0 bases and J gave up 4 bases, with 7 bases separating them. CDR1 is SGHRS and CDR2 is YFSETQ in the germline V gene. CDR3: CASSLEGGNEKLFF. CDR3 DNA sequence: TGCGCCAGCAGCTTGGAGGGGGGTAATGAAAAACTGTTTTTT.

The chain combines TRBV9 with TRBJ1-4; D is ambiguous. V gave up 2 bases and J gave up 2 bases, with 10 bases separating them. The CDR3 is 15 residues long. Germline lookup yields CDR1 SGDLS and CDR2 YYNGEE. The CDR3 nucleotides are TGTGCCAGCAGCGTTTCTCCAAGGACTAATGAAAAACTGTTTTTT. Translated, it gives CASSVSPRTNEKLFF.

This clonotype was counted a few times. The chain uses TRBV28 and TRBJ2-5; a weak D match, TRBD2 (5 bases). The CDR3 spans 13 residues. Trimming stripped 7 bases from V and 3 bases from J, with 12 bases between. Per germline, CDR1 MDHEN and CDR2 SYDVKM. As DNA, the CDR3 is TGTGCCAGCACTCCCGGGAACAAAGAGACCCAGTACTTC. The encoded protein is CASTPGNKETQYF.

The CDR3 DNA sequence: TGCGCCAGCAGCCCCGGAATCTTTTCCACAGATACGCAGTATTTT. Protein sequence: CASSPGIFSTDTQYF. The chain is built from TRBV5-1 and TRBJ2-3; D ambiguous. Trimming took off 4 bases at V and 2 bases at J, with 14 bases between the two ends. In germline, CDR1 is SGHRS, CDR2 YFSETQ. The CDR3 contains 15 residues. Together with reference TRBV5-1 and TRBJ2-3, the CDR3 gives the full variable domain: KAGVTQTPRYLIKTRGQQVTLSCSPISGHRSVSWYQQTPGQGLQFLFEYFSETQRNKGNFPGRFSGRQFSNSRSEMNVSTLELGDSALYLCASSPGIFSTDTQYFGPGTRLTVL.

This clonotype has only one observation. The rearrangement uses TRBV2 and TRBJ2-1; tentatively, D is TRBD2 (6 bases). V gave up 6 bases and J gave up 9 bases, with 12 bases separating them. This CDR3 is 12 amino acids long. From germline, CDR1 is SNHLY and CDR2 FYNNEI. The CDR3 is CASRAQGLEQFF. CDR3 in DNA: TGTGCCAGCAGAGCCCAGGGACTTGAGCAGTTCTTC.

The chain is built from TRBV4-1 and TRBJ2-3; D not certain. The germline gives CDR1 MGHRA, CDR2 YSYEKL. Trimming took off 0 bases at V and 6 bases at J, with 13 bases between the two ends. The CDR3 is 15 amino acids. The CDR3 is CASSQDSSLRDTQYF. The CDR3 nucleotides are TGCGCCAGCAGCCAAGACAGCAGTCTGAGGGATACGCAGTATTTT.

The sample holds a few counts of this clonotype. The chain carries TRBV25-1 and TRBJ1-1; no clear D gene. This CDR3 spans 14 amino acids. Germline V gene lookup returns CDR1 MGHDK and CDR2 SYGVNS. The V end was cut by 1 base, the J end by 1 base, with 7 bases between. DNA of the CDR3: TGTGCCAGCAGTGAATTTTTCTCGAACACTGAAGCTTTCTTT. Encoded protein: CASSEFFSNTEAFF.

This clonotype occurred a few times. V is TRBV5-1 and J is TRBJ2-5; D gene ambiguous. V was shortened by 3 bases and J by 4 bases, with 10 bases between the two germline ends. The CDR3 is 13 amino acids. Germline V gives CDR1 SGHRS, CDR2 YFSETQ. DNA for the CDR3: TGCGCCAGCAGCTGGACCCCTCCAGAGACCCAGTACTTC. Encoded protein: CASSWTPPETQYF. The full variable domain, rest sourced from reference TRBV5-1 and TRBJ2-5, is KAGVTQTPRYLIKTRGQQVTLSCSPISGHRSVSWYQQTPGQGLQFLFEYFSETQRNKGNFPGRFSGRQFSNSRSEMNVSTLELGDSALYLCASSWTPPETQYFGPGTRLLVL.

The rearrangement joins TRBV24-1 to TRBJ2-5, with D perhaps TRBD1 (6 bases). V lost 7 bases to trimming and J lost 2 bases, with 10 bases between them. This CDR3 has 13 residues. Germline assignment: CDR1 KGHDR and CDR2 SFDVKD. This chain's CDR3 is CATRDRMQETQYF. CDR3 bases: TGTGCCACCAGGGACAGAATGCAAGAGACCCAGTACTTC.